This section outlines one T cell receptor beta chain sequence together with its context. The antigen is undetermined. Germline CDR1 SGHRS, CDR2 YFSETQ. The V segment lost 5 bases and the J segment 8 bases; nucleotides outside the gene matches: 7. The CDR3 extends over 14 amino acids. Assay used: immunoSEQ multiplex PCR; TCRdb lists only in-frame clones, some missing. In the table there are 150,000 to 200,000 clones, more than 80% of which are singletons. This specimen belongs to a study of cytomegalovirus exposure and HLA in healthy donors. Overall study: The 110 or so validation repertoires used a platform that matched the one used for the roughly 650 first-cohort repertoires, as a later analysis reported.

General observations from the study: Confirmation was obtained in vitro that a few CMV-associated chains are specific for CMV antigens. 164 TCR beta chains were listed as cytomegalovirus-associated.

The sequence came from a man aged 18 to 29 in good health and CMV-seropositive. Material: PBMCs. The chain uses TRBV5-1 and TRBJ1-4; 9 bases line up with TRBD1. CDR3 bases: TGCGCCAGCAGGTCGGACAGGGGAGGAGAAAAACTGTTTTTT. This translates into CASRSDRGGEKLFF.